The 30 T cell receptor beta chains below come from one sample, sequenced in a study of memory CD4+ T cells and cytomegalovirus serostatus. The sort gate was single viable CD3+CD4+CD8-CD45RO+ cells for memory CD4+ T cells. Profiling relied on immunoSEQ multiplex PCR, and the TCRdb table lists in-frame clones only, not all of them. The sample holds tens of thousands of clones; about three quarters are singletons and the top ten take roughly 4.7%. The sequenced sample consisted of memory CD4+ T cells from blood. These receptors came from an adult in good health and CMV-seropositive.

The chain uses TRBV27 and TRBJ2-2; TRBD2 agrees at 12 bases. The germline V gene encodes CDR1 MNHEY and CDR2 SMNVEV (reference sequence). The ends lost 5 bases at V and 2 bases at J; junction bases unmatched: 9. This CDR3 is 18 amino acids long. CDR3 amino acids: CASSRTSGMTFNTGELFF. The CDR3 region has the DNA TGTGCCAGCAGTCGGACTAGCGGGATGACATTTAACACCGGGGAGCTGTTTTTT.

Remarks on this clone: At one of its ends the junction is not consistent with the germline gene, which may arise from a read error. The rearrangement uses TRBV28 and TRBJ1-1; no firm D call. The CDR3 is 13 amino acids. Germline V gene sequence: CDR1 MDHEN, CDR2 SYDVKM. The DNA for the CDR3 is TGTGCCAGCAGTCCCCCCGCCCGGGCCTTCGTCGTCTTT. As protein: CASSPPARAFVVF.

The chain recombines TRBV28 with TRBJ1-1; TRBD1 might be the D (5 bases). Germline-derived CDR1 and CDR2 are MDHEN and SYDVKM. The CDR3 covers 14 residues. V lost 5 bases, J lost 4 bases, and 14 bases lay in between. CDR3 amino acids: CASSLRDVGTEAFF. CDR3 sequence (DNA): TGTGCCAGCAGTCTCCGGGACGTAGGCACTGAAGCTTTCTTT.

The genes are TRBV7-2 and TRBJ2-1; the D is unclear. Germline V lookup: CDR1 SGHTA, CDR2 FQGNSA. This CDR3 spans 14 amino acids. Trimming took 1 base from V and 8 from J, leaving 12 bases between them. The CDR3 coding sequence is TGTGCCAGCAGCTTAGTATTAAGGTCGGATGAGCAGTTCTTC. Translation: CASSLVLRSDEQFF.

The chain has TRBV9 and TRBJ1-2, with a tentative D call TRBD1 (5 bases). The CDR3 has 14 amino acids. Germline V CDR1 and CDR2: SGDLS, YYNGEE. The germline V and J ends were trimmed by 4 bases and 6 bases, with 16 bases remaining between them. Here the CDR3 reads CASSTGTSEHGYTF. The CDR3 coding sequence is TGTGCCAGCAGCACCGGGACGTCAGAACATGGCTACACCTTC.

The V and J genes are TRBV7-3 and TRBJ2-1, with D possibly being TRBD1 (5 bases). V was cut by 5 bases and J by 0 bases, with 20 bases left in between. The CDR3 is made up of 18 amino acids. Per germline, CDR1 SGHTA and CDR2 FQGTGA. CDR3 sequence: CASSPQTTGVLSYNEQFF. The CDR3 coding sequence is TGTGCCAGCAGCCCACAAACCACAGGAGTACTCTCCTACAATGAGCAGTTCTTC.

The J gene is TRBJ1-4, the V gene TRBV5-1; D is perhaps TRBD1 (6 bases). CDR1 and CDR2 from the germline V gene are SGHRS and YFSETQ. V gave up 4 bases and J gave up 3 bases, with 10 bases separating them. CDR3 length: 14 residues. The CDR3 DNA follows: TGCGCCAGCAGCCTACGACAGGCTAATGAAAAACTGTTTTTT. Amino acids: CASSLRQANEKLFF. The full variable domain, with the rest looked up from reference TRBV5-1 and TRBJ1-4, is KAGVTQTPRYLIKTRGQQVTLSCSPISGHRSVSWYQQTPGQGLQFLFEYFSETQRNKGNFPGRFSGRQFSNSRSEMNVSTLELGDSALYLCASSLRQANEKLFFGSGTQLSVL.

The gene calls are TRBV19 and TRBJ2-3; tentatively, D is TRBD1 or TRBD2 (6 bases each). CDR1 and CDR2 from the germline V gene are LNHDA and SQIVND (reference sequence). V was cut by 5 bases and J by 5 bases, with 11 bases left in between. The CDR3 has 13 amino acids. The CDR3 coding sequence is TGTGCCAGTAGTCGGGGGCCGGGAGATACGCAGTATTTT. Translating gives CASSRGPGDTQYF.

The rearrangement uses TRBV2 and TRBJ2-3; D uncertain. Germline CDR1 reads SNHLY; CDR2 reads FYNNEI. Trimming pared 6 bases from V and 7 bases from J, leaving 11 bases between. The CDR3 is 12 residues long. CDR3 region: CASRADLNTQYF. The CDR3 DNA sequence: TGTGCCAGCAGGGCAGACCTAAATACGCAGTATTTT.

The J gene is TRBJ2-2, the V gene TRBV19; perhaps TRBD1 as D (6 bases). CDR1 LNHDA and CDR2 SQIVND come from the germline V gene (reference sequence). Trimming pared 5 bases from V and 3 bases from J, leaving 10 bases between. The CDR3 extends over 14 amino acids. Here the CDR3 reads CASSYQGHTGELFF. CDR3 nucleotide sequence: TGTGCCAGTAGTTATCAGGGGCACACCGGGGAGCTGTTTTTT. The full variable domain, in which reference TRBV19 and TRBJ2-2 provide the parts outside the CDR3, is DGGITQSPKYLFRKEGQNVTLSCEQNLNHDAMYWYRQDPGQGLRLIYYSQIVNDFQKGDIAEGYSVSREKKESFPLTVTSAQKNPTAFYLCASSYQGHTGELFFGEGSRLTVL.

This chain joins TRBV5-1 and TRBJ1-2, with D maybe TRBD1 (6 bases). With 0 bases removed from V and 6 bases from J, the gap between germline ends came to 15 bases. This CDR3 spans 15 amino acids. In germline, CDR1 is SGHRS, CDR2 YFSETQ. The CDR3 nucleotides are TGCGCCAGCAGCTTGGGGGGGCCCGTATTACATGGCTACACCTTC. Translated, it gives CASSLGGPVLHGYTF.

V gene TRBV4-3 combines with J gene TRBJ2-7; D remains ambiguous. The CDR3 spans 14 residues. The germline V gene encodes CDR1 LGHNA and CDR2 YSLEER. Trimming left V 0 bases short and J 3 bases short, with 9 bases between. Here the CDR3 reads CASSQERLVYEQYF. In DNA form, the CDR3 reads TGCGCCAGCAGCCAAGAAAGGCTAGTCTACGAGCAGTACTTC.

The genes are TRBV1 and TRBJ2-2; the D segment call TRBD2 is taken from the table without a DNA check. TRBV1 represents a pseudogene. The length of the CDR3 is 17 residues. DNA for the CDR3: TGCACCAGCAGCCAAGAGGCAGCGGGGGGTCCCACCGGGGAGCTGTTTTTT. It yields the protein CTSSQEAAGGPTGELFF.

This rearrangement joins TRBV4-2 to TRBJ2-7; tentative D call: TRBD2 (6 bases). Germline CDR1 is LGHNA and CDR2 is YNFKEQ. The CDR3 length is 18 residues. V lost 0 bases, J lost 3 bases, and 21 bases lay in between. For the CDR3, the DNA is TGTGCCAGCAGCCAAGATCCCGCCGGGAGTGGAGATTACTACGAGCAGTACTTC. Translated: CASSQDPAGSGDYYEQYF.

J is TRBJ2-7 and V is TRBV5-1; D gene uncertain. This CDR3 has 13 residues. V was trimmed by 3 bases and J by 3 bases, leaving 10 bases between them. CDR1 and CDR2 (germline): SGHRS, YFSETQ. The CDR3 region has the DNA TGCGCCAGCAGCTCCGGGCCAAACTACGAGCAGTACTTC. Amino acid sequence: CASSSGPNYEQYF.

This clone was seen a single time. The V and J genes are TRBV4-1 and TRBJ1-2; possible D gene TRBD1, 5 bases. CDR1 and CDR2 (germline): MGHRA, YSYEKL. Trimming took 3 bases from V and 6 from J, leaving 26 bases between them. This CDR3 region has 18 residues. The CDR3 reads CASSHPVRAKDIENGYTF. CDR3 sequence (DNA): TGCGCCAGCAGCCATCCGGTAAGAGCCAAGGACATTGAAAATGGCTACACCTTC.

J is TRBJ2-2 and V is TRBV19; 7 positions match TRBD2. This CDR3 spans 14 amino acids. The ends lost 3 bases at V and 3 bases at J; junction bases unmatched: 1. The germline gives CDR1 LNHDA, CDR2 SQIVND (reference sequence). The CDR3, as DNA: TGTGCCAGTAGTATGGGGGGGGACACCGGGGAGCTGTTTTTT. Its translation: CASSMGGDTGELFF.

Written as DNA, the CDR3 is TGTGCCAGCAGCCAAGGGGATATGGGACTATCACTTGGCGAGCAGTACTTC. As protein: CASSQGDMGLSLGEQYF. This chain connects TRBV4-2 to TRBJ2-7, with 7 bases aligning to TRBD2. The CDR3 totals 17 residues. Per the germline V gene, CDR1 is LGHNA and CDR2 is YNFKEQ. V dropped 1 base and J dropped 6; count of bases not matched to a gene: 15.

This clone was seen a few times. The V and J genes are TRBV18 and TRBJ1-1, with D perhaps matching TRBD1 (5 bases). Germline-derived CDR1 and CDR2 are KGHSH and LQKENI. V gave up 3 bases and J gave up 0 bases, with 14 bases separating them. The CDR3 runs 16 residues. The DNA of the CDR3 is TGTGCCAGCTCACCGTTAAGGGGTCGCATGAACACTGAAGCTTTCTTT. This gives the protein CASSPLRGRMNTEAFF.

The J gene is TRBJ1-1, the V gene TRBV23-1; D call uncertain. TRBV23-1 is an ORF, with its function uncertain. The CDR3 is 12 residues long. The ends were cut back, 0 bases at V and 9 bases at J, with 8 bases in the middle. The CDR3 loop is CASSQSPEQAFF. The CDR3 DNA follows: TGCGCCAGCAGTCAATCCCCAGAACAAGCTTTCTTT.

The chain has TRBV25-1 and TRBJ2-7, with D tentatively TRBD2 (5 bases). The V end lost 4 bases, the J end lost 2 bases, and 12 bases lay between the germline ends. This CDR3 is 14 amino acids long. Germline CDR1 and CDR2: MGHDK and SYGVNS. CDR3 DNA sequence: TGTGCCAGCAGTGCGTGGGCCGGGACCTACGAGCAGTACTTC. Its protein is CASSAWAGTYEQYF.

The genes are TRBV4-1 and TRBJ2-1; 8 bases map to TRBD2. CDR1 and CDR2 (germline): MGHRA, YSYEKL. This CDR3 contains 16 residues. The ends lost 1 base at V and 8 bases at J; junction bases unmatched: 10. This CDR3 is CASSQGGRGGIDEQFF. The DNA for the CDR3 is TGCGCCAGCAGCCAAGGGGGACGGGGGGGCATAGATGAGCAGTTCTTC.

This chain joins TRBV7-3 and TRBJ2-1; TRBD2 aligns across 7 bases. From germline, CDR1 is SGHTA and CDR2 FQGTGA. CDR3 size: 15 residues. V lost 5 bases and J lost 7; bases outside the gene matches: 11. CDR3 sequence reads: CASSPSGTKGNEQFF. The CDR3 DNA reads as TGTGCCAGCAGCCCCAGCGGGACTAAAGGAAATGAGCAGTTCTTC.

The chain carries TRBV7-2 and TRBJ1-5; no clear D gene. V was pared by 1 base and J by 5 bases, with 6 bases between. From germline, CDR1 is SGHTA and CDR2 FQGNSA. This CDR3 has 13 residues. The CDR3 spells CASSLVGDQPQHF. The CDR3 DNA follows: TGTGCCAGCAGCTTAGTAGGCGATCAGCCCCAGCATTTT. Supplemented by reference TRBV7-2 and TRBJ1-5, the full variable domain reads GAGVSQSPSNKVTEKGKDVELRCDPISGHTALYWYRQSLGQGLEFLIYFQGNSAPDKSGLPSDRFSAERTGGSVSTLTIQRTQQEDSAVYLCASSLVGDQPQHFGDGTRLSIL.

The chain recombines TRBV10-2 with TRBJ1-2; D gene uncertain. Per the germline V gene, CDR1 is WSHSY and CDR2 is SAAADI. The CDR3 runs 15 residues. Deletions cut 5 bases from V and 6 bases from J, with 19 bases between. The CDR3 nucleotides are TGCGCCAGCAGTTCCCGGTCCTCCTCAGCCAATGGCTACACCTTC. As protein: CASSSRSSSANGYTF.

This chain uses TRBV7-2 with TRBJ2-7; TRBD1 matches at 10 bases. This CDR3 comprises 15 residues. V lost 8 bases to trimming and J lost 3 bases; unmatched junction nucleotides: 10. From germline, CDR1 is SGHTA and CDR2 FQGNSA. The chain's CDR3 is CASARPTGGHYEQYF. DNA for the CDR3: TGTGCCAGCGCCCGGCCGACAGGGGGCCACTACGAGCAGTACTTC.

The chain employs TRBV11-2 and TRBJ2-1; 9 positions match TRBD2. CDR1 and CDR2 (germline): SGHAT, FQNNGV. The CDR3 has 15 residues. The trim removed 3 bases at V and 3 bases at J, leaving 3 bases unmatched. CDR3 DNA: TGTGCCAGCAGCTTCCAGCGGGGGGACTACAATGAGCAGTTCTTC. This gives the protein CASSFQRGDYNEQFF.

As to this clone: The junction departs from germline at one end; a sequencing error may be responsible. The chain couples TRBV4-1 to TRBJ1-2; the match to TRBD1 covers 8 bases. The CDR3 sequence is 15 residues long. Looked up from germline, CDR1 is MGHRA and CDR2 is YSYEKL. CDR3 loop: CASRQGPGQGYGYTF. The CDR3 DNA reads as TGCGCCAGCAGACAAGGTCCCGGACAGGGATATGGCTACACCTTC.

V gene TRBV5-6 combines with J gene TRBJ1-2; TRBD1 is a possible D gene (5 bases). The CDR3 has 16 amino acids. CDR1 is SGHDT and CDR2 is YYEEEE in the germline V gene. V was clipped by 0 bases and J by 7 bases, with 19 bases between them. The CDR3 here is CASSLDNGGALSGYTF. CDR3 DNA sequence: TGTGCCAGCAGCTTGGATAATGGAGGGGCACTTTCTGGCTACACCTTC.

The CDR3 sequence: CASRRGGGRTDTQYF. The CDR3 nucleotides are TGTGCCAGCAGAAGGGGCGGGGGGCGAACAGATACGCAGTATTTT. The chain recombines TRBV6-5 with TRBJ2-3, with TRBD2 matching 8 bases. Losses at the gene ends were 6 bases for V and 3 bases for J; bases not matched to a gene: 8. CDR3 size: 15 residues. Germline V gives CDR1 MNHEY, CDR2 SVGAGI.